This passage covers 3 T cell receptor beta chains from one sample sequenced in a study of regulatory T cells in long-lasting Graves disease. Both iRepertoire HTBI primers and Arm-PCR of CDR3 regions were used to build the TCR beta libraries. One entry per CDR3 protein, called by TCRdb with MiXCR from the multiplex PCR reads. The repertoire holds about 660,000 distinct CDR3 sequences, with 30% as singletons. As to time point: persistent/refractory GD, antithyroid drugs over 5 years with positive TRAb. The TCR library was prepared using RNA isolated from PBMCs. Source: peripheral blood mononuclear cells (PBMCs), taken when the disease was refractory, from a patient treated with antithyroid drugs. All receptors come from a female donor with Graves disease.

The chain joins TRBV5-1 to TRBJ1-5; D may be TRBD1 (5 bases). V lost 4 bases and J 6 bases, leaving 14 bases between the germline ends. Germline values: CDR1 SGHRS, CDR2 YFSETQ. The CDR3 loop spans 14 amino acids. This chain's CDR3 is CASSPGAGIQPQHF. The CDR3 DNA is TGCGCCAGCAGCCCCGGGGCGGGAATTCAGCCCCAGCATTTT. Combining the CDR3 with reference TRBV5-1 and TRBJ1-5 gives the whole variable domain KAGVTQTPRYLIKTRGQQVTLSCSPISGHRSVSWYQQTPGQGLQFLFEYFSETQRNKGNFPGRFSGRQFSNSRSEMNVSTLELGDSALYLCASSPGAGIQPQHFGDGTRLSIL.

The genes are TRBV10-3 and TRBJ2-7, with D possibly being TRBD1 (6 bases). V lost 0 bases and J 0 bases, leaving 12 bases between the germline ends. CDR1 is ENHRY, CDR2 SYGVKD, per germline. This CDR3 region has 16 residues. The CDR3 reads CAISESPTGLSYEQYF. CDR3 in DNA: TGTGCCATCAGTGAGTCTCCGACAGGTCTCTCCTACGAGCAGTACTTC.

The CDR3 bases are TGTGCTAGTGGTCCAAAACCTGGGCAGGGACCTTCCTACGAGCAGTACTTC. As protein: CASGPKPGQGPSYEQYF. The chain combines TRBV12-5 with TRBJ2-7; either TRBD1 or TRBD2 may supply D (5 bases each). Germline lookup yields CDR1 LGHNT and CDR2 FRNRAP. This CDR3 comprises 17 residues. Trimming shortened V by 5 bases and J by 1 base, and 21 bases separated the two germline ends.